This T cell receptor (beta chain) was recorded in a study of T cell responses to AZD1222 COVID-19 vaccine. In its sample, this clone was seen a few times. Germline assignment: CDR1 LNHDA and CDR2 SQIVND (reference sequence). The CDR3 runs 15 residues. V lost 1 base to trimming and J lost 8 bases, with 17 bases between them. Sequenced by immunoSEQ multiplex PCR; TCRdb stores in-frame clones only, minus some. The table lists about 72,000 clones, around 86% of them singletons, with approximately 25% in the top ten. Source: peripheral blood, taken on day 0 of AZD1222 vaccination. The chain is built from TRBV19 and TRBJ1-2, with a weak D call TRBD1 (6 bases). The sequence was collected from an adult in good health. CDR3 DNA sequence: TGTGCCAGTAGTATAGTAGGACAGACCTTTGACGGCTACACCTTC. It encodes CASSIVGQTFDGYTF.